The 13 T cell receptor beta chains listed next were all sequenced from one sample in a study of T-cell reconstitution after alpha-beta-depleted transplantation in children. Unique molecular identifiers were used in preparing the TCRbeta library. TCRdb recomputed calls from the PCR reads with MiXCR, one row per CDR3 protein. The data show hundreds of thousands of distinct CDR3 sequences, under 9.5% seen once. Sequences were derived from PBMCs from the stem cell graft donor, sampled from the stem cell graft. The source is a human donor who donated a stem cell graft to a child with acute lymphoblastic leukemia.

This clonotype was observed many times. CDR3 residues: CASSQEGVGNEKLFF. As DNA, the CDR3 is TGCGCCAGCAGCCAAGAAGGCGTGGGGAATGAAAAACTGTTTTTT. The chain is built from TRBV4-1 and TRBJ1-4, with D hard to call. The CDR3 sequence is 15 residues long. V dropped 0 bases and J dropped 5 bases, with 10 bases sitting between them. The germline V gene encodes CDR1 MGHRA and CDR2 YSYEKL.

V usage is TRBV7-8 and J usage is TRBJ2-7; 7 bases agree with TRBD1. Germline CDR1 is SGHVS and CDR2 is FQNEAQ. Losses at the gene ends were 3 bases for V and 0 bases for J; bases not matched to a gene: 5. The CDR3 length is 15 residues. This CDR3 reads CASSLSRTGSYEQYF. The DNA for the CDR3 is TGTGCCAGCAGCTTGTCCCGGACAGGCTCCTACGAGCAGTACTTC.

The genes are TRBV7-6 and TRBJ2-7; 7 bases match TRBD2. After removal of 5 bases from V and 5 bases from J, the junction contained 3 bases not matched to a gene. CDR1 and CDR2 from the germline V gene are SGHVS and FNYEAQ. This CDR3 spans 12 amino acids. CDR3 in amino acids: CASSDGGDEQYF. As DNA, the CDR3 is TGTGCCAGCAGCGATGGGGGGGACGAGCAGTACTTC.

This chain joins TRBV7-8 and TRBJ2-1; TRBD2 matches 11 bases. CDR1 SGHVS and CDR2 FQNEAQ come from the germline V gene. This CDR3 is 17 amino acids long. V dropped 7 bases and J dropped 4; count of bases not matched to a gene: 12. CDR3 residues: CASNGALAGGRYNEQFF. CDR3 bases: TGTGCCAGCAACGGGGCGCTAGCGGGGGGACGATACAATGAGCAGTTCTTC.

This clonotype was seen repeatedly, ten times or more. The gene calls are TRBV4-1 and TRBJ2-1; unclear D gene. Germline V gives CDR1 MGHRA, CDR2 YSYEKL. The germline V and J ends were trimmed by 4 bases and 9 bases, with 13 bases remaining between them. This CDR3 spans 13 amino acids. The CDR3 is CASSPRGAIEQFF. The CDR3 DNA is TGCGCCAGCAGCCCCCGAGGAGCGATTGAGCAGTTCTTC.

This clonotype has just a few counts. The chain links TRBV7-2 to TRBJ2-7; TRBD1 or TRBD2 may be the D gene (6 bases each). Trimming removed 4 bases at V and 0 bases at J, with 10 bases between. The CDR3 runs 14 residues. The germline gives CDR1 SGHTA, CDR2 FQGNSA. Here the CDR3 DNA reads TGTGCCAGCAGCTCCGGGGGCCCCTCCTACGAGCAGTACTTC. Residues: CASSSGGPSYEQYF.

V and J are TRBV5-1 and TRBJ2-7; 12 positions agree with TRBD1. Unmatched junction bases numbered 8, after V lost 4 bases and J lost 6 bases. CDR3 length: 15 amino acids. Germline V gene lookup returns CDR1 SGHRS and CDR2 YFSETQ. The CDR3 is CASSASGTGGFEQYF. As DNA, the CDR3 is TGCGCCAGCAGCGCGTCCGGGACAGGGGGCTTCGAGCAGTACTTC.

This clonotype showed up many times. The V and J genes are TRBV5-1 and TRBJ1-5, with no clear D. V gave up 4 bases and J gave up 6 bases, with 11 bases separating them. Germline CDR1 SGHRS, CDR2 YFSETQ. The CDR3 runs 13 residues. CDR3 bases: TGCGCCAGCAGCCCAGGTCTGGGTCAGCCCCAGCATTTT. Protein: CASSPGLGQPQHF.

The chain couples TRBV2 to TRBJ2-2; D unresolved. CDR3 length equals 13 residues. The germline CDR1 and CDR2 sequences are SNHLY and FYNNEI. V lost 3 bases and J lost 5, with 7 bases in between. The CDR3 nucleotides read TGTGCCAGCAGTGACTTGGAAACCGGGGAGCTGTTTTTT. Its translation is CASSDLETGELFF.

V gene TRBV6-1 combines with J gene TRBJ2-1; 8 nucleotides agree with TRBD1. Germline CDR1 MNHNS, CDR2 SASEGT. The CDR3 sequence is 15 residues long. Losses at the gene ends were 6 bases for V and 0 bases for J; bases not matched to a gene: 4. As DNA, the CDR3 is TGTGCCAGCAGCTCCAGGGGGCTCTCCTACAATGAGCAGTTCTTC. Encoded protein: CASSSRGLSYNEQFF.

The chain is built from TRBV5-1 and TRBJ1-2; D is unclear. CDR3 length: 15 amino acids. From germline, CDR1 is SGHRS and CDR2 YFSETQ. V was pared by 0 bases and J by 8 bases, with 17 bases between. Written as DNA, the CDR3 is TGCGCCAGCAGCTTGGATTCTGTGGGGTTGTGGGGCTACACCTTC. Its translation is CASSLDSVGLWGYTF.

The V and J genes are TRBV20-1 and TRBJ1-5; TRBD1 agrees at 7 bases. The germline V gene encodes CDR1 DFQATT and CDR2 SNEGSKA (reference sequence). The CDR3 covers 16 residues. J lost 1 base, V lost 4 bases, and 10 bases had no gene match. The CDR3 reads CSANKGTALSNQPQHF. CDR3 sequence (DNA): TGCAGTGCTAACAAAGGGACAGCATTAAGCAATCAGCCCCAGCATTTT.

The rearrangement joins TRBV4-3 to TRBJ1-6, with D unresolved. CDR3 length equals 14 residues. The V gene's germline CDR1 is LGHNA and CDR2 YSLEER. V lost 1 base and J 10 bases, leaving 11 bases between the germline ends. The CDR3 DNA reads as TGCGCCAGCAGCCAAGGAAGGCAGAGATCACCCCTCCACTTT. It specifies CASSQGRQRSPLHF.